This T cell receptor (beta chain) was recorded in a study of T cell responses to AZD1222 COVID-19 vaccine (TCRdb year 2021). A note on the overall study: AZD1222 recipients with second doses at about 4 weeks or about 12 weeks were pooled, because spike-specific TCR depth and breadth did not differ between schedules. A total of approximately 240 trial participants underwent TCR sequencing, of whom about 210 had received two doses of AZD1222 and around 25 had received two doses of the MenACWY control vaccine. Enrollment into the trials was organized by age into subgroups of 18-55, 56-69 and 70-plus years, and those subgroups contained about 160, 30 and 59 TCR-sequenced participants, respectively.

The CDR3 regions of human TCRbeta chains were analyzed by immunosequencing. The source study handled its data this way. Repertoire TCRs were matched against a reference library of SARS-CoV-2-specific TCRs generated with the MIRA antigen-specificity platform. Breadth was defined as the fraction of unique TCRs that were SARS-CoV-2-associated, and depth was defined as the fraction of total T cells that were SARS-CoV-2-associated. Using the MIRA data, every spike-specific TCR was mapped to the spike region that the TCR reacted to and assigned to either a CD4 or a CD8 class. Log10-transformed breadth and depth values were compared by one-way ANOVA with Sidak's multiple comparisons tests. Not all clones reach the TCRdb copy of this immuneACCESS table, which keeps in-frame sequences only. Checked studies attribute under half of the gap to unresolved V genes and leave the rest unexplained. V and J calls and clone size are copied from that table; D and trimming were computed from the DNA. The sample profile shows some 64,000 clones; 84% of them were found once. 7.3% of the sample comes from the top ten.

Comment on this clone: The specificity of this receptor is unknown. Base qualities are missing; no much larger clone stands one base away.

Explained via the paper, the time point label denotes: baseline before first vaccination. Samples from vaccinated people were obtained from the UK trials COV001 and COV002, which included a single-blind randomized controlled phase 2/3 trial of AZD1222 (ChAdOx1 nCoV-19) in healthy adults. Trial participant PBMC samples were collected at day 0 and day 28 after the second dose for TCRbeta chain sequencing. Trimming takes 3 bases from V and 5 bases from J, and the germline ends sit 16 bases apart. The CDR3, from cysteine to phenylalanine, totals 15 residues. Of all the DNA, just the CDR3 is kept, 45 bases in frame from base 1. CDR1 is given as LGHNA and CDR2 as YSLEER, both from the germline V gene. Overall study outcomes, separate from this receptor: CD4 TCRs associated with the vaccine covered the entire spike protein, and the dominant responses were in regions 160-218 and 743-854. Because no day 14 peak-response samples were available, repertoires were characterized only after the peak T cell response. Epitopes outside the regions mutated in the B.1.351 and B.1.1.7 variants were reportedly recognized by nearly half of the unique spike-specific TCRs. Conclusions about previously exposed vaccinees were limited because only a handful of AZD1222 recipients were SARS-CoV-2 seropositive at baseline. Participants were mostly white British, with more females than males. The authors suggested clonal diversity may have been underestimated. After two AZD1222 doses, spike-specific TCR breadth and depth were significantly higher than at day 0 and than in MenACWY recipients. In the small 56-69-year group, the increase in depth fell short of significance, most likely because of low power.

This sequence uses TRBV4-3 and TRBJ1-2; a weak D assignment points to TRBD1 (6 bases agree). The clonotype originates from an adult in good health. The sample was peripheral blood, taken on day 0 of AZD1222 vaccination. Read as DNA, the sequence is TGCGCCAGCAGCCATATGTCGGGGGCTCGGTATGGCTACACCTTC. This yields the protein CASSHMSGARYGYTF.